This T cell receptor (beta chain) was documented in a study of neoadjuvant anti-PD-1 for oral cavity cancer. The time point: after neoadjuvant nivolumab, at surgical resection. No culture or expansion preceded analysis of these blood cells. Study-wide results and caveats: Each response group had just three patients in TCR analyses.

In regard to this clone: Its specificity is unknown.

Sequenced by immunoSEQ multiplex PCR; TCRdb stores in-frame clones only, minus some. The data contain about 32,000 clones, around four fifths of them singletons. The germline V gene has CDR1 SGHVS and CDR2 FNYEAQ. The CDR3 is 13 residues long. Trimming stripped 2 bases from V and 6 bases from J, with 11 bases between. The sequence derives from a person aged 40-85 years with oral cavity squamous cell carcinoma. This chain connects TRBV7-6 to TRBJ2-7; D is unclear. The specimen comprised PBMCs, sampled after nivolumab (anti-PD-1) treatment. The DNA of the CDR3 is TGTGCCAGCAGCTTAAGTATGACCACCGAGCAGTACTTC. This encodes CASSLSMTTEQYF.